This T cell receptor (beta chain) emerged from a study of blood T cell repertoires in COVID-19. At the level of the study: There were acute and convalescent COVID-19 samples, and they came from the United States, Italy and Spain. T cells, B-cell-depleted T cells, or PBMCs supplied cDNA or gDNA.

Authors' methods: Quantification of nucleated cells was approximated via reference gene primer amplification. Produced via immunoSEQ multiplex PCR; TCRdb's table is partial and in-frame only. The V and J calls and clone size come from that table; D and trimming were worked out from the DNA. The sample has tens of thousands of clones; roughly 83% are singletons. This clone occurred a few times. With 6 bases clipped from V and 4 bases from J, the junction kept 16 bases outside the gene matches. CDR1 is SGHVS and CDR2 is FQNEAQ in the germline V gene. CDR3 size: 19 residues. The sample consisted of peripheral blood. The origin of this receptor is a human donor in a cohort sampled during active COVID-19. The chain has TRBV7-8 and TRBJ2-2, with 11 bases fitting TRBD2. CDR3 protein: CASRMSFGTSGSTTGELFF. The CDR3 bases are TGTGCCAGCAGGATGAGTTTCGGGACTAGCGGATCCACCACCGGGGAGCTGTTTTTT.